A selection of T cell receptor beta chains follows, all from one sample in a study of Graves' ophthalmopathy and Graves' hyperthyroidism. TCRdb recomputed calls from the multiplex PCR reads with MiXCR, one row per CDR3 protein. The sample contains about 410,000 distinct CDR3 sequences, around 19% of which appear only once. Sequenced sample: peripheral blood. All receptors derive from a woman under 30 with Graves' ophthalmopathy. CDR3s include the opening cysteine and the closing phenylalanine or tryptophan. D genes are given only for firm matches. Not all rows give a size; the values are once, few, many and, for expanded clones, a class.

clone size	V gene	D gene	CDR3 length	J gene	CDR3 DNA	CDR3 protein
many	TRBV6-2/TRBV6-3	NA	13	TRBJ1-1	TGTGCCAGCAGTTACTCAAGATACACTGAAGCTTTCTTT	CASSYSRYTEAFF
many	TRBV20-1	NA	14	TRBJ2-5	TGCAGTGCTAGAGATCTCAGTTCCCAAGAGACCCAGTACTTC	CSARDLSSQETQYF
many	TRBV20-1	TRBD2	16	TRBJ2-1	TGCAGTGCTAGAGATAGACTAGCTGAAAGGTTCGATGAGCAGTTCTTC	CSARDRLAERFDEQFF
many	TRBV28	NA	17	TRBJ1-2	TGTGCCAGCAGTTTACGTGGTCGACAGACCTTTAACTATGGCTACACCTTC	CASSLRGRQTFNYGYTF
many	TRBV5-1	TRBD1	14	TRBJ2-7	TGCGCCAGCAGCTGCGGGACAGGGGCTTTCGAGCAGTACTTC	CASSCGTGAFEQYF
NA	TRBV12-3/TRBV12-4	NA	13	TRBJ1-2	TGTGCCAGCAGCTCAGGGGAGGGGTATGGCTACACCTTC	CASSSGEGYGYTF
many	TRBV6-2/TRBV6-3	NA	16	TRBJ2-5	TGTGCCAGCAGTTACTACGGGGCAGACCTACAAGAGACCCAGTACTTC	CASSYYGADLQETQYF
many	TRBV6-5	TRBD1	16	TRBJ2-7	TGTGCCAGCAGTTACCCTAAACCGGGACAGGGTCACGAGCAGTACTTC	CASSYPKPGQGHEQYF
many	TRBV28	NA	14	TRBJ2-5	TGTGCCAGCAGTTTGGTAGGGGAGCAAGAGACCCAGTACTTC	CASSLVGEQETQYF
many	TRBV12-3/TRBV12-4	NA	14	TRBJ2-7	TGTGCCAGCAGTTTAGAACCTTACTTCTACGAGCAGTACTTC	CASSLEPYFYEQYF
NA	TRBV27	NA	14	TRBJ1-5	TGTGCCAGCACTCGGCCGGGGACGAATCAGCCCCAGCATTTT	CASTRPGTNQPQHF
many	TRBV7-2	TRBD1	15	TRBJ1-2	TGTGCCAGCAGCCTGGGACAGAGCATTAACTATGGCTACACCTTC	CASSLGQSINYGYTF
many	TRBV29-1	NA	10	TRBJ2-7	TGCAGCGTGGGCGCCTACGAGCAGTACTTC	CSVGAYEQYF
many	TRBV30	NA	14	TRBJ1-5	TGTGCCTGGAGTGTAGGTGGAGGGGATCAGCCCCAGCATTTT	CAWSVGGGDQPQHF
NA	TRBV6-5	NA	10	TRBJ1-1	TGTGCCAGCGGGGAGATTCGGGCTTTCTTT	CASGEIRAFF
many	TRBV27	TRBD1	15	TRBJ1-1	TGTGCCAGCAGTTCCATCCAGGGGGCTTACACTGAAGCTTTCTTT	CASSSIQGAYTEAFF
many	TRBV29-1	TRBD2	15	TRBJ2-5	TGCAGCGTTTGTCCCCTAGCGGGAGGTGAAGAGACCCAGTACTTC	CSVCPLAGGEETQYF
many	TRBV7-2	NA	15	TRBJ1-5	TGTGCCAGCAGCCCCCGCTGGGGGGGGCATCAGCCCCAGCATTTT	CASSPRWGGHQPQHF
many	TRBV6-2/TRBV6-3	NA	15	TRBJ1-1	TGTGCCAGCAGTTACTCGTGGGAGCTGAACACTGAAGCTTTCTTT	CASSYSWELNTEAFF
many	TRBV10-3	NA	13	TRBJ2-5	TGTGCCATCAGTGACCGGCAGGTAGAGACCCAGTACTTC	CAISDRQVETQYF
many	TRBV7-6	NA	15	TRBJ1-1	TGTGCCAGCAGCCCCATTGCCCCCGGAGGGGGGGGCTTAGCCTTT	CASSPIAPGGGGLAF
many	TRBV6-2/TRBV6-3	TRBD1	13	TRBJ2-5	TGTGCCAGCAGGGAGACAGGGAAAGAGACCCAGTACTTC	CASRETGKETQYF
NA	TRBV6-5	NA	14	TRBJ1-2	TGTGCCAGCAGTTACGACGAGGTCTACTATGGCTACACCTTC	CASSYDEVYYGYTF
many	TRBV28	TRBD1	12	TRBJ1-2	TGTGCCACCGACAGGGGTAACTATGGCTACACCTTC	CATDRGNYGYTF
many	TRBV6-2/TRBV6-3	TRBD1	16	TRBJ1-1	TGTGCCAGCAGTTACAACGGACAGGGTATGAACACTGAAGCTTTCTTT	CASSYNGQGMNTEAFF
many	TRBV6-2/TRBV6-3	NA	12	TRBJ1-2	TGTGCCAGCAGTTACGAGGTCTATGGCTACACCTTC	CASSYEVYGYTF
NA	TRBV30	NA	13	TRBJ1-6	TGTGCCTGGAGTCAAGGGGTTTCTTCACCCCTCCACTTT	CAWSQGVSSPLHF
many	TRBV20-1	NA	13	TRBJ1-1	TGCAGTGCTTACATCAATGAGGGCGGGGAAGCTTTCTTT	CSAYINEGGEAFF
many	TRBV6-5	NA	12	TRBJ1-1	TGTGCCAGCAAGCGAGTGGACACTGAAGCTTTCTTT	CASKRVDTEAFF
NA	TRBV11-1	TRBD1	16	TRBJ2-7	TGTGCCAGCAGCTTAGTGGGTTCGGGACAGTCCTACGAGCAGTACTTC	CASSLVGSGQSYEQYF
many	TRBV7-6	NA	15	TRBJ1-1	TGTGCCAGCAGCCTCCGGACAGTTGAGCGCACTGAAGCTTTCTTT	CASSLRTVERTEAFF
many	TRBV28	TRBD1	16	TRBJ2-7	TGTGCCAGCAGTTGGGAACCGGGACAGGGTCCCCACGAGCAGTACTTC	CASSWEPGQGPHEQYF
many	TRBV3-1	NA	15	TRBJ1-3	TGTGCCAGCAGCCAAGAGGTGGGGGCTGGAAACACCATATATTTT	CASSQEVGAGNTIYF
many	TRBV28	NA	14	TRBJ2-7	TGTGCCAGCAGTTTATCTGCCAGTACCTACGAGCAGTACTTC	CASSLSASTYEQYF
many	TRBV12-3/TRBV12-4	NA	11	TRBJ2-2	TGTGCCAGCAGTTTAAGCGGGGAGCTGTTTTTT	CASSLSGELFF
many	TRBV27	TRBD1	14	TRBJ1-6	TGTGCCAGCAGTTTAAAATCAGGGGGCGCCCCCCTCCACTTT	CASSLKSGGAPLHF
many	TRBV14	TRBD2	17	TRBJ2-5	TGTGCCAGCAGCCCCGTTTGGGCTAGCGGGGGCCAAGAGACCCAGTACTTC	CASSPVWASGGQETQYF